This T cell receptor beta chain emerged from a study of OX40 agonist ivuxolimab in advanced cancers. Whole-study findings and limits: Relatively little clonal expansion, among the lowest observed, appeared in partial responders at 0.1-3.0 mg/kg.

This clone appeared a single time. The target antigen is unknown. Per germline, CDR1 ENHRY and CDR2 SYGVKD. V was clipped by 2 bases and J by 4 bases, with 4 bases between them. CDR3 length equals 12 residues. The data were produced by immunoSEQ multiplex PCR, yet TCRdb's version contains in-frame clones alone and is incomplete. The sample records approximately 43,000 clones, approximately 87% being singletons. The material sequenced was CD4+ or CD8+ T cells sorted from blood, taken in a trial of the OX40 agonist ivuxolimab. This TCR was recovered from an adult with an advanced solid tumor such as melanoma, head and neck, liver or kidney cancer. The chain couples TRBV10-3 to TRBJ2-3; D not resolved. CDR3 amino acids: CAISEGADTQYF. The CDR3, as DNA: TGTGCCATCAGTGAGGGGGCAGATACGCAGTATTTT.